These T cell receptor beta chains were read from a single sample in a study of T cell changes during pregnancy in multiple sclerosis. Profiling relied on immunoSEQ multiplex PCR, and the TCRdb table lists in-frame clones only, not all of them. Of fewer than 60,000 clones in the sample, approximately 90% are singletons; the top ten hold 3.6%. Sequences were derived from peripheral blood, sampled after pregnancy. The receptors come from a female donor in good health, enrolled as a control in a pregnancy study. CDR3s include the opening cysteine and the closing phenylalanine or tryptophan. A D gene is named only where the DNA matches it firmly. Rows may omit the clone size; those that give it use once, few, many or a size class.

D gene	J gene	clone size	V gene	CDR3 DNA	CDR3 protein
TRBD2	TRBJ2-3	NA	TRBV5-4	TGTGCCAGCAGCCTAGGACTAGCGGGAGCCACAGATACGCAGTATTTT	CASSLGLAGATDTQYF
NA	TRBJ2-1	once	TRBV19	TGTGCCAGTAGTATCCTTGAGTCCTACAATGAGCAGTTCTTC	CASSILESYNEQFF
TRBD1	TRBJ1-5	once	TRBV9	TGTGCCAGCAGCTCGACAGGGGGCAATCAGCCCCAGCATTTT	CASSSTGGNQPQHF
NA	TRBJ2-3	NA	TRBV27	TGTGCCAGCAGTCCCTCTGAAACAGGGAACTCAGATACGCAGTATTTT	CASSPSETGNSDTQYF
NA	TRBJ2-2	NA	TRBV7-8	TGTGCCAGCAGCTCCGCTGGTAGGGACACCGCGAACACCGGGGAGCTGTTTTTT	CASSSAGRDTANTGELFF
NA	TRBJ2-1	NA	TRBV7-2	TGTGCCAGCAGGCCCCGGGACAATCCATACAATGAGCAGTTCTTC	CASRPRDNPYNEQFF
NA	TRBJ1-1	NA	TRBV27	TGTGCCAGCAGTTTAAGGGCTCAGGGCCCTGAAGCTTTCTTT	CASSLRAQGPEAFF
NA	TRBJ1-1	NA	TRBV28	TGTGCCAGCAGTCTCCGGACAGACTACACTGAAGCTTTCTTT	CASSLRTDYTEAFF
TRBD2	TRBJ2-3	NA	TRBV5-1	TGCGCCAGCAGCCCTCGGGGGGCGGGGGGGCTAAATACGCAGTATTTT	CASSPRGAGGLNTQYF
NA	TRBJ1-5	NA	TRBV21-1	TGTGCCAGCAGCAAAGGAAAAAGGACAGATAGCAATCAGCCCCAGCATTTT	CASSKGKRTDSNQPQHF
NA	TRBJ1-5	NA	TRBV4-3	TGCGCCAGCAGCCATGGAAGAGGCAGGGTCCTTCAGCCCCAGCATTTT	CASSHGRGRVLQPQHF
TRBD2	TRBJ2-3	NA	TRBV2	TGTGCCAGCAGAGCACTAGCGGGGAGCACAGATACGCAGTATTTT	CASRALAGSTDTQYF
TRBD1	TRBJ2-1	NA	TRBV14	TGTGCCAGCAGCCCTGGCCCGGGACAGGGGTCGCATGAGCAGTTCTTC	CASSPGPGQGSHEQFF
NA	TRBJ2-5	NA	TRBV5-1	TGCGCCAGCAGCTTCGAGAGATCCCAAGACTTC	CASSFERSQDF
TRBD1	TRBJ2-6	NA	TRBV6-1	TGTGCCAGCAGTGAAAGCTTAACAGGGGCCGGGGCCAACGTCCTGACTTTC	CASSESLTGAGANVLTF
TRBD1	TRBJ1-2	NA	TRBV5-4	TGTGCCAGCAGCCTCGGACAGGGGGCCACTAACTATGGCTACACCTTC	CASSLGQGATNYGYTF
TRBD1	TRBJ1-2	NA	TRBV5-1	TGCGCCAGCAGCTTGGCATCAGGGGGCGACCTAAGGGGTGGCTACACCTTC	CASSLASGGDLRGGYTF
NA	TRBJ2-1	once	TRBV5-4	TGTGCCAGCAGCTCTCCCCAGGCTTCCAATGAGCAGTTCTTC	CASSSPQASNEQFF
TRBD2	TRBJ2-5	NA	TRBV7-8	TGTGCCAGCAGCCCTGGACTAGCGGCAACCCAAGAGACCCAGTACTTC	CASSPGLAATQETQYF
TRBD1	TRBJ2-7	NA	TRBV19	TGTGCCAGTAGTATGTCCCAGAACAGGGGTGCCGAGCAGTACTTC	CASSMSQNRGAEQYF
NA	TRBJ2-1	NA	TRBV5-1	TGCGCCAGCAGACCAGACTACTCCCTGGATGAGCAGTTCTTC	CASRPDYSLDEQFF
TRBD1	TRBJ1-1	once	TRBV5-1	TGCGCCAGCAGTCCGGGGACAGGGAACACTGAAGCTTTCTTT	CASSPGTGNTEAFF
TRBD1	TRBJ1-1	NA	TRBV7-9	TGTGCCAGCAGCTTAGGTACAGGGGGCCGAAACACTGAAGCTTTCTTT	CASSLGTGGRNTEAFF
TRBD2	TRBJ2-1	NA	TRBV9	TGTGCCAGCAGCGTACTAAGCGGGAGTGGTGAGCAGTTCTTC	CASSVLSGSGEQFF
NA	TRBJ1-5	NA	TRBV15	TGTGCCACCAGCAGAGCAACTCGTAGGGGAGGAGGGAATCAGCCCCAGCATTTT	CATSRATRRGGGNQPQHF
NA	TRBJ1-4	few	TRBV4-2	TGTGCCAGCACCCGGGACTCTCCTTACGAAAAACTGTTTTTT	CASTRDSPYEKLFF
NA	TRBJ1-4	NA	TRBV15	TGTGCCACCAGCAGTGGAGATGAAAAACTGTTTTTT	CATSSGDEKLFF
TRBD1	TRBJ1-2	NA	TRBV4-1	TGCGCCAGCAGCGTACAGGGGAGGTCTGGCTACACCTTC	CASSVQGRSGYTF
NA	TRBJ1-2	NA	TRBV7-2	TGTGCCAGCAGCCGGGGGTTTGTCTATGGCTACACCTTC	CASSRGFVYGYTF